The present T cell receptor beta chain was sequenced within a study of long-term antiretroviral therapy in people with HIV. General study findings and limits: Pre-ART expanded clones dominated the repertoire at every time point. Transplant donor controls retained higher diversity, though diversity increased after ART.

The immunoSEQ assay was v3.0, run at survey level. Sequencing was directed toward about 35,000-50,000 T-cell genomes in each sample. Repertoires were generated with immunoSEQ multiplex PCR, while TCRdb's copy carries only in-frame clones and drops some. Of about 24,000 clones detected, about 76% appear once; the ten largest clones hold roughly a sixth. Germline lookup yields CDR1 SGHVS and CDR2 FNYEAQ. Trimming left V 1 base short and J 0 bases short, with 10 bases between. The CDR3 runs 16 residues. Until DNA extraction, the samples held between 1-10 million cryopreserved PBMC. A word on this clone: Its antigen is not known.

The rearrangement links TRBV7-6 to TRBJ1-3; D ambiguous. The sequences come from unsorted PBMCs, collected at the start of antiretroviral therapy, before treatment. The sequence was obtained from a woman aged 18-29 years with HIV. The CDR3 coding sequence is TGTGCCAGCAGCTTAGGACCTTTCGGCTCTGGAAACACCATATATTTT. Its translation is CASSLGPFGSGNTIYF.